Sequencing of this TCR beta chain was carried out in a study of CD8+CD57+ T cells in acquired aplastic anemia. On the study more broadly: Yields of DNA that came from sorted CD4+ and CD8+ cells averaged roughly 3.2 ug. Approximately 9.9 million reads, on average, were obtained for CD4+ cells from healthy donors. Study-level results: Common to patients and controls were 25 to 30 CD8+ CDR3 sequences.

Germline loops: CDR1 SGHVS, CDR2 FNYEAQ. CDR3 length equals 12 residues. Trimming removed 3 bases at V and 5 bases at J, with 8 bases between. This clonotype was seen many times. The target antigen is unknown. TCR beta VDJ and CDR3 profiling used genomic DNA as template. Each CDR3 protein gets one entry after TCRdb re-called the reads with MiXCR. Seen here are fewer than 200,000 distinct CDR3 sequences, under 75% observed once, and the top ten hold under 50%. The chain links TRBV7-6 to TRBJ2-7, with D possibly being TRBD2 (5 bases). The material sequenced was sorted CD4+, CD8+, or CD8+CD57+ T cells (not recorded which) from PBMCs. The clonotype comes from a human donor in good health. The CDR3 nucleotides are TGTGCCAGCAGCTTGGCCGGGGACGAGCAGTACTTC. Its translation is CASSLAGDEQYF. The whole variable domain, filled in from reference TRBV7-6 and TRBJ2-7, reads GAGVSQSPRYKVTKRGQDVALRCDPISGHVSLYWYRQALGQGPEFLTYFNYEAQQDKSGLPNDRFSAERPEGSISTLTIQRTEQRDSAMYRCASSLAGDEQYFGPGTRLTVT.